This T cell receptor (beta chain) was profiled in a study of shared T cell receptors in the human thymus. Sequencing used immunoSEQ multiplex PCR; TCRdb keeps in-frame clones, though not all of them. The table includes about 380,000 clones, 85% to 95% detected once. The CDR3 consists of 13 residues. V lost 0 bases and J lost 7, with 10 bases in between. CDR1 and CDR2 (germline): SGHRS, YFSETQ. V gene TRBV5-1 combines with J gene TRBJ1-2; tentatively, D is TRBD1 (5 bases). Sequences were obtained from thymocytes. The sequence came from a human donor. CDR3 region: CASSLGQFFGYTF. CDR3 sequence (DNA): TGCGCCAGCAGCTTGGGACAGTTTTTTGGCTACACCTTC.